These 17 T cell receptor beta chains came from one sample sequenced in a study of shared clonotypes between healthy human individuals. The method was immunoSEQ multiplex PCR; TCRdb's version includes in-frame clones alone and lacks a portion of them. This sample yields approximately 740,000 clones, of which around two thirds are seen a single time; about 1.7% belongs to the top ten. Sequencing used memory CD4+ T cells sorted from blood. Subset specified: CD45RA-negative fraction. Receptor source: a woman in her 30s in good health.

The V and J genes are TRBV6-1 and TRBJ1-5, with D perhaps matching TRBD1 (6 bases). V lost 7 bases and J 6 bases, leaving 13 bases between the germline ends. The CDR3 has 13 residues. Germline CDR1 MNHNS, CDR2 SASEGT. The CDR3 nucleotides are TGTGCCAGCACCTACACAGGGATTCAGCCCCAGCATTTT. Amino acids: CASTYTGIQPQHF.

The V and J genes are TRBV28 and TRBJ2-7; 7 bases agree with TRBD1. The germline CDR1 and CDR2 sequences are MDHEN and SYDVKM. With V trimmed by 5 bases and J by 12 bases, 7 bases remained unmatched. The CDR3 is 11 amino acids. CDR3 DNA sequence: TGTGCCAGCAGTGACCGGGACAGAGCGTACTTC. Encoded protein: CASSDRDRAYF.

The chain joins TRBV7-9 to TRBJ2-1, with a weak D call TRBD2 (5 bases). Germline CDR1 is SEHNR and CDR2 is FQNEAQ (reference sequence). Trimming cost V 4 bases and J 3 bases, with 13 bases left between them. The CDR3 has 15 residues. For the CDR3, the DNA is TGTGCCAGCAGCTCGGGGTCCTTAGGCTACAATGAGCAGTTCTTC. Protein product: CASSSGSLGYNEQFF.

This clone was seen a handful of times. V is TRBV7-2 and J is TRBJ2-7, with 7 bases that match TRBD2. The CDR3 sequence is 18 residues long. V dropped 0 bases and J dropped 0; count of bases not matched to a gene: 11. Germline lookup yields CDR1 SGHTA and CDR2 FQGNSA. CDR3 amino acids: CASSLALTSASTSYEQYF. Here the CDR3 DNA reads TGTGCCAGCAGCTTAGCGCTCACTAGCGCCTCTACCTCCTACGAGCAGTACTTC.

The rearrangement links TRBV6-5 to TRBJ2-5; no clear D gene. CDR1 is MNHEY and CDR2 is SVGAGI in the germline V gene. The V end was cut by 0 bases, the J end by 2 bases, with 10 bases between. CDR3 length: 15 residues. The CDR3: CASSYSRNVQETQYF. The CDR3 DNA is TGTGCCAGCAGTTACTCGCGAAACGTTCAAGAGACCCAGTACTTC.

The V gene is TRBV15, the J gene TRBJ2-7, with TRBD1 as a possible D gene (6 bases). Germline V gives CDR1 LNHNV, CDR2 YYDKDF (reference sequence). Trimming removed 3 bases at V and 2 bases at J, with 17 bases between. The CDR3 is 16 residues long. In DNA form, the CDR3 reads TGTGCCACCAGCAGCCCGGGTAGGGGGAATACCTACGAGCAGTACTTC. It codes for CATSSPGRGNTYEQYF.

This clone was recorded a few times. Here the CDR3 DNA reads TGTGCCAGCCAAGGCCAATATGGCTACACCTTC. It translates to CASQGQYGYTF. The rearrangement joins TRBV2 to TRBJ1-2; D is ambiguous. Germline V gives CDR1 SNHLY, CDR2 FYNNEI. CDR3 length: 11 residues. The germline V and J ends were trimmed by 8 bases and 5 bases, with 9 bases remaining between them.

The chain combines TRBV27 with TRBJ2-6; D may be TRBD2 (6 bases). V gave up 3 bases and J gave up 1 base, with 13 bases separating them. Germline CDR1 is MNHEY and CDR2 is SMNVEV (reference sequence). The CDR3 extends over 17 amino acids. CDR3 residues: CASSFQGLPSGANVLTF. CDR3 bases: TGTGCCAGCAGTTTCCAAGGACTACCATCTGGGGCCAACGTCCTGACTTTC.

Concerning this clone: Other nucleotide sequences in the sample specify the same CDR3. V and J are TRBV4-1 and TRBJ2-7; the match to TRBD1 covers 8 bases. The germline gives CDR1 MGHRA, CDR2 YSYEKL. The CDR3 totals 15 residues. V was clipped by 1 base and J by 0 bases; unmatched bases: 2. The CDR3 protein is CASSQAGTGSYEQYF. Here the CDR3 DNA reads TGCGCCAGCAGCCAAGCCGGGACAGGCTCCTACGAGCAGTACTTC.

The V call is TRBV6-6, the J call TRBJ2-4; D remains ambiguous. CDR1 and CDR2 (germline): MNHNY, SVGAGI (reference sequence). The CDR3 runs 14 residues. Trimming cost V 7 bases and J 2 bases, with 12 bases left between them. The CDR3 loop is CASMSGTSKNIQYF. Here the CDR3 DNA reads TGTGCCAGCATGTCAGGCACTTCCAAAAACATTCAGTACTTC.

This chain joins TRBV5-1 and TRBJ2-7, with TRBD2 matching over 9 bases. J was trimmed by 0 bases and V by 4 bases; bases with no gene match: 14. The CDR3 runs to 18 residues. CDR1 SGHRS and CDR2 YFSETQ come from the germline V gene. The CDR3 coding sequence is TGCGCCAGCAGCCCTTCCCCGGGGCTAGCGGGGCCCTCCTACGAGCAGTACTTC. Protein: CASSPSPGLAGPSYEQYF.

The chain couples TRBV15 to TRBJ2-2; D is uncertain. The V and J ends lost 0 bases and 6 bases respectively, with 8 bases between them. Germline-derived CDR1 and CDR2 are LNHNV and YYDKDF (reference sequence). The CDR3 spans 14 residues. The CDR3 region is CATSRDQNAGELFF. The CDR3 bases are TGTGCCACCAGCAGAGATCAAAACGCCGGGGAGCTGTTTTTT.

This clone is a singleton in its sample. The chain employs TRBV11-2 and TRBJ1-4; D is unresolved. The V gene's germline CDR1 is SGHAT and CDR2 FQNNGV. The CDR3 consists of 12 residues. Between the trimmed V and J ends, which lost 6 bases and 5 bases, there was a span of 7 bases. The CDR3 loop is CASRGGNEKLFF. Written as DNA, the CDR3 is TGTGCCAGCAGGGGTGGGAATGAAAAACTGTTTTTT.

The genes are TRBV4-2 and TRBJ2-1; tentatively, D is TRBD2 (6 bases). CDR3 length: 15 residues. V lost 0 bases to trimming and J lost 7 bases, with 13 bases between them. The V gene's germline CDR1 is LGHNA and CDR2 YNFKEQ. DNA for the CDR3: TGTGCCAGCAGCCAAGACCCGGGAGCTGGTAATGAGCAGTTCTTC. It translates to CASSQDPGAGNEQFF.

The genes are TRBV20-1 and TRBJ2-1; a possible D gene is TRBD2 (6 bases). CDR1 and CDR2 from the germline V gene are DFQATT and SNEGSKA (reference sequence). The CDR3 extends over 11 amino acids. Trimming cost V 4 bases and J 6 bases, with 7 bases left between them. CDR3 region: CSATSANEQFF. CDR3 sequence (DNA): TGCAGTGCTACTAGCGCCAATGAGCAGTTCTTC.

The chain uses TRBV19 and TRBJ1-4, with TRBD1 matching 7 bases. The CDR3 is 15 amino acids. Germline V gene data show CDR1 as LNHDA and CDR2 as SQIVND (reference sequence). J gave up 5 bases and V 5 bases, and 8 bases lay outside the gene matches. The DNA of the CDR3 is TGTGCCAGTAGTCCTGACAGGGACCCCAATGAAAAACTGTTTTTT. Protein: CASSPDRDPNEKLFF. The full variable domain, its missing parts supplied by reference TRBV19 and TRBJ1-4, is DGGITQSPKYLFRKEGQNVTLSCEQNLNHDAMYWYRQDPGQGLRLIYYSQIVNDFQKGDIAEGYSVSREKKESFPLTVTSAQKNPTAFYLCASSPDRDPNEKLFFGSGTQLSVL.

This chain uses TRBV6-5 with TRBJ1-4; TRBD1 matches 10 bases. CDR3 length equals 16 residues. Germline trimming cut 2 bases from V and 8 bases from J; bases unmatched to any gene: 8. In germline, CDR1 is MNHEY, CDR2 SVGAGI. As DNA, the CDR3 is TGTGCCAGCAGTTACACACGACAGGGGGCGCGGGAAAAACTGTTTTTT. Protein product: CASSYTRQGAREKLFF.